Given below is one T cell receptor beta chain in context. Its antigen is not known. The sample is drawn from a study of CD8+CD57+ T cells in acquired aplastic anemia. Study-wide findings and caveats: Patients and controls shared twenty-nine CD8+ CDR3 sequences, highly expressed in patients.

In patients chosen for sequencing, flow cytometry had shown CD8+CD57+ cell expansion. Untreated patients provided the blood samples, with no therapy given before sampling. Genomic DNA provided the template from which TCR beta VDJ and CDR3 profiles were obtained. MiXCR was run by TCRdb on the reads, yielding one entry per CDR3 protein. The data show around 430,000 distinct CDR3 sequences, approximately 32% seen once. Trimming took 6 bases from V and 4 from J, leaving 16 bases between them. The CDR3 is 15 residues long. Germline V gives CDR1 MNHNS, CDR2 SASEGT. Input material: sorted CD4+, CD8+, or CD8+CD57+ T cells (not recorded which) from PBMCs. This TCR came from a human donor with aplastic anemia. This chain uses TRBV6-1 with TRBJ1-5; a weak D match, TRBD1 (6 bases). In DNA, the CDR3 is TGTGCCAGCAGAGGGGCAGGGGAATTTAATCAGCCCCAGCATTTT. This gives the protein CASRGAGEFNQPQHF.